Each of the 4 T cell receptor beta chains below was sequenced from the same sample in a study of T cell repertoires in cytomegalovirus infection. TCRdb re-called the reads with MiXCR, one entry per CDR3 protein. The sample has some 230,000 distinct CDR3 sequences, roughly 20% seen once. Sequenced: CD8+ T cells from PBMCs. The receptors derive from a human donor in good health (CMV status not recorded). Some clones in this sample may be carry-over from other donors' samples.

The chain is built from TRBV14 and TRBJ2-3; 7 bases are shared with TRBD2. The ends lost 6 bases at V and 6 bases at J; junction bases unmatched: 6. This CDR3 region has 13 residues. CDR1 is SGHDN and CDR2 is FVKESK in the germline V gene. The CDR3 protein is CASRPAGVDTQYF. The CDR3 DNA is TGTGCCAGCAGGCCCGCGGGGGTCGATACGCAGTATTTT.

This clonotype was counted only a few times. The chain combines TRBV2 with TRBJ1-1; TRBD1 agrees at 7 bases. With 10 bases clipped from V and 12 bases from J, the junction kept 17 bases outside the gene matches. Germline V CDR1 and CDR2: SNHLY, FYNNEI. There are 13 residues in the CDR3. CDR3 sequence (DNA): TGTGCCACCCCCCATGGGACAGTCGGAGAAACTTTCTTT. It codes for CATPHGTVGETFF.

This clonotype was found a few times. This chain links TRBV7-3 with TRBJ1-1; D gene unclear. Per the germline V gene, CDR1 is SGHTA and CDR2 is FQGTGA. CDR3 length: 14 residues. Trimming took off 5 bases at V and 8 bases at J, with 18 bases between the two ends. CDR3 sequence reads: CASSQGLMGNEAFF. CDR3 coding DNA: TGTGCCAGCAGCCAAGGCCTAATGGGGAACGAAGCTTTCTTT.

The V and J genes are TRBV7-7 and TRBJ2-1; possibly TRBD1 for D (6 bases). The CDR3 loop spans 16 amino acids. Deletions cut 0 bases from V and 6 bases from J, with 15 bases between. Germline V CDR1 and CDR2: SSHAT, FNYEAQ (reference sequence). The CDR3 coding sequence is TGTGCCAGCAGCTTAGCCCTCACAGGGACCCGCAATGAGCAGTTCTTC. Amino acid sequence: CASSLALTGTRNEQFF.